This is a list of T cell receptor beta chains from one sample in a study of blood T cell repertoires in COVID-19. Profiling relied on immunoSEQ multiplex PCR, and the TCRdb table lists in-frame clones only, not all of them. The table lists roughly 120,000 clones, over 65% of them singletons. The sequencing input was peripheral blood. These receptors were taken from a woman in her sixties with acute or convalescent COVID-19. The CDR3 runs from the conserved cysteine through the conserved F or W. A D gene is named only where the DNA matches it firmly. Some rows have no size entry. The others give once, few or many, or a class for an expanded clone.

d_gene: NA; v_gene: TRBV6-2/TRBV6-3; abundance: NA; j_gene: TRBJ1-4; CDR3aa: CASSDRRGNEKLFF; CDR3nt: TGTGCCAGCAGTGATAGACGGGGTAATGAAAAACTGTTTTTT
d_gene: NA; v_gene: TRBV7-9; abundance: NA; j_gene: TRBJ2-7; CDR3aa: CASSLVSRVPYEQYF; CDR3nt: TGTGCCAGCAGCTTAGTATCCCGGGTGCCCTACGAGCAGTACTTC
d_gene: TRBD2; v_gene: TRBV19; abundance: NA; j_gene: TRBJ2-3; CDR3aa: CASSTQPTSGPISTQYF; CDR3nt: TGTGCCAGTAGTACTCAACCGACTAGCGGCCCTATTAGTACGCAGTATTTT
d_gene: TRBD1; v_gene: TRBV9; abundance: few; j_gene: TRBJ1-6; CDR3aa: CASSAGGEREMLHF; CDR3nt: TGTGCCAGCAGCGCAGGGGGCGAACGGGAGATGCTCCACTTT
d_gene: NA; v_gene: TRBV5-3; abundance: NA; j_gene: TRBJ2-5; CDR3aa: CARSPRIGAIETQYF; CDR3nt: TGTGCCAGAAGCCCTAGAATAGGGGCGATAGAGACCCAGTACTTC
d_gene: NA; v_gene: TRBV7-2; abundance: NA; j_gene: TRBJ2-3; CDR3aa: CASSPAPYTDTQYF; CDR3nt: TGTGCCAGCAGCCCCGCCCCCTACACAGATACGCAGTATTTT
d_gene: TRBD1; v_gene: TRBV28; abundance: once; j_gene: TRBJ1-1; CDR3aa: CASRTGGQTEAFF; CDR3nt: TGTGCCAGCAGGACAGGGGGGCAGACTGAAGCTTTCTTT
d_gene: NA; v_gene: TRBV4-1; abundance: NA; j_gene: TRBJ1-6; CDR3aa: CASSQDQSFFQGSRSPLHF; CDR3nt: TGCGCCAGCAGCCAAGATCAAAGTTTTTTTCAAGGGAGCAGGTCACCCCTCCACTTT
d_gene: NA; v_gene: TRBV7-3; abundance: once; j_gene: TRBJ1-1; CDR3aa: CASSLLTIMNTEAFF; CDR3nt: TGTGCCAGCAGCTTATTGACTATTATGAACACTGAAGCTTTCTTT
d_gene: NA; v_gene: TRBV29-1; abundance: few; j_gene: TRBJ2-5; CDR3aa: CSVELLETQYF; CDR3nt: TGCAGCGTTGAACTCCTAGAGACCCAGTACTTC
d_gene: TRBD2; v_gene: TRBV10-1; abundance: NA; j_gene: TRBJ2-3; CDR3aa: CASRGRASTDTQYF; CDR3nt: TGCGCCAGCCGCGGGAGGGCCAGCACAGATACGCAGTATTTT
d_gene: NA; v_gene: TRBV27; abundance: NA; j_gene: TRBJ1-1; CDR3aa: CASRKNGEAFF; CDR3nt: TGTGCCAGTAGAAAGAACGGGGAAGCTTTCTTT
d_gene: TRBD1; v_gene: TRBV18; abundance: NA; j_gene: TRBJ1-5; CDR3aa: CASSRDRTRPGNQPQHF; CDR3nt: TGTGCCAGCTCACGGGACAGGACGCGCCCGGGCAATCAGCCCCAGCATTTT
d_gene: NA; v_gene: TRBV19; abundance: NA; j_gene: TRBJ2-7; CDR3aa: CASSMGASSYEQYF; CDR3nt: TGTGCCAGTAGTATGGGCGCCAGCTCCTACGAGCAGTACTTC
d_gene: NA; v_gene: TRBV19; abundance: NA; j_gene: TRBJ1-5; CDR3aa: CASSGPGQPAISPSILTQHF; CDR3nt: NA
d_gene: NA; v_gene: TRBV2; abundance: NA; j_gene: TRBJ1-1; CDR3aa: CASMIQGQVTEAFF; CDR3nt: TGTGCCAGCATGATACAGGGCCAGGTCACTGAAGCTTTCTTT
d_gene: NA; v_gene: TRBV15; abundance: NA; j_gene: TRBJ1-2; CDR3aa: CAQNRRPAPNYGYTF; CDR3nt: TGTGCACAAAACAGGCGTCCGGCCCCCAACTATGGCTACACCTTC
d_gene: TRBD2; v_gene: TRBV6-2/TRBV6-3; abundance: NA; j_gene: TRBJ2-7; CDR3aa: CASSPSGGVGAYEQYF; CDR3nt: TGTGCCAGCAGTCCCTCCGGGGGGGTTGGGGCCTACGAGCAGTACTTC
d_gene: NA; v_gene: TRBV5-6; abundance: NA; j_gene: TRBJ1-2; CDR3aa: CASSSGQNYGYTF; CDR3nt: TGTGCCAGCAGCTCCGGACAGAACTATGGCTACACCTTC
d_gene: NA; v_gene: TRBV28; abundance: once; j_gene: TRBJ2-1; CDR3aa: CASASYFEQFF; CDR3nt: TGTGCCAGCGCCTCTTACTTTGAGCAGTTCTTC
d_gene: NA; v_gene: TRBV29-1; abundance: NA; j_gene: TRBJ1-1; CDR3aa: CSVEGEDTEAFF; CDR3nt: TGCAGCGTTGAGGGGGAGGACACTGAAGCTTTCTTT
d_gene: NA; v_gene: TRBV23-1; abundance: NA; j_gene: TRBJ1-1; CDR3aa: CASSQRTRFEVTEAFF; CDR3nt: TGCGCCAGCAGTCAAAGGACTCGCTTCGAGGTCACTGAAGCTTTCTTT
d_gene: NA; v_gene: TRBV5-1; abundance: NA; j_gene: TRBJ2-1; CDR3aa: CASSLGANLWRGNEQFF; CDR3nt: TGCGCCAGCAGCTTGGGGGCCAATTTGTGGCGAGGGAATGAGCAGTTCTTC
d_gene: NA; v_gene: TRBV12-3/TRBV12-4; abundance: NA; j_gene: TRBJ1-5; CDR3aa: CASRGTSDQPQHF; CDR3nt: TGTGCCAGCAGGGGGACAAGCGACCAGCCCCAGCATTTT
d_gene: NA; v_gene: TRBV30; abundance: NA; j_gene: TRBJ1-5; CDR3aa: CAWSSQGGQPQHF; CDR3nt: TGTGCCTGGAGTAGTCAGGGCGGCCAGCCCCAGCATTTT
d_gene: NA; v_gene: TRBV7-9; abundance: NA; j_gene: TRBJ2-1; CDR3aa: CASSLGGLPYNEQFF; CDR3nt: TGTGCCAGCAGCTTAGGCGGCCTGCCCTACAATGAGCAGTTCTTC
d_gene: TRBD1; v_gene: TRBV28; abundance: NA; j_gene: TRBJ1-2; CDR3aa: CASSSSGTVYGYTF; CDR3nt: TGTGCCAGCAGTTCGTCCGGGACAGTCTATGGCTACACCTTC
d_gene: TRBD1; v_gene: TRBV2; abundance: NA; j_gene: TRBJ1-4; CDR3aa: CASTNRDNPGGNEKLFF; CDR3nt: TGTGCCAGCACCAACCGGGACAACCCAGGGGGTAATGAAAAACTGTTTTTT
d_gene: TRBD1; v_gene: TRBV10-1; abundance: NA; j_gene: TRBJ1-2; CDR3aa: CASTSDRVYGYTF; CDR3nt: TGCGCCAGCACGTCGGACAGGGTCTATGGCTACACCTTC